One sample yielded the 4 T cell receptor beta chains listed below, sequenced in a study of T cells in Graves' hyperthyroidism and ophthalmopathy. There were TCR beta CDR3 regions amplified from RNA transcripts. Initially, a first-round RT-PCR of the TCR CDR3 employed the HTBI primer set. From the multiplex PCR reads, TCRdb called clonotypes with MiXCR, one entry per CDR3 protein. The table has about 740,000 distinct CDR3 sequences, 14% seen once. The specimen was blood. The receptor source for this set is a woman under 30 with Graves' hyperthyroidism.

CDR3 DNA sequence: TGTGCCAGCTCAGCCGGGACGCCTCGAGTGGGGCAGTTCTTC. Protein sequence: CASSAGTPRVGQFF. The genes are TRBV18 and TRBJ2-1, with D possibly being TRBD1 or TRBD2 (5 bases each). V dropped 5 bases and J dropped 12 bases, with 20 bases sitting between them. This CDR3 is built from 14 residues. The germline gives CDR1 KGHSH, CDR2 LQKENI. The complete variable domain, with remaining parts taken from reference TRBV18 and TRBJ2-1, reads NAGVMQNPRHLVRRRGQEARLRCSPMKGHSHVYWYRQLPEEGLKFMVYLQKENIIDESGMPKERFSAEFPKEGPSILRIQQVVRGDSAAYFCASSAGTPRVGQFFGPGTRLTVL.

This chain connects TRBV7-3 to TRBJ2-1; 10 bases fit TRBD2. The CDR3 sequence is 17 residues long. Germline CDR1 and CDR2: SGHTA and FQGTGA. V was clipped by 5 bases and J by 8 bases; unmatched bases: 15. The CDR3 loop reads CASSPGWSGRALYEQFF. The CDR3 region has the DNA TGTGCCAGCAGCCCCGGATGGAGCGGGAGGGCCCTCTATGAGCAGTTCTTC.

In its sample, this clonotype was seen a few times. The rearrangement joins TRBV20-1 to TRBJ2-3; maybe TRBD2 (5 bases). Germline CDR1 is DFQATT and CDR2 is SNEGSKA (reference sequence). The CDR3 extends over 10 amino acids. CDR3: CSCSGDTQYF. DNA of the CDR3: TGCAGCTGCTCGGGGGATACGCAGTATTTT.

This clonotype was seen a few times. The chain links TRBV24-1 to TRBJ2-1; 11 positions agree with TRBD2. Germline V gene sequence: CDR1 KGHDR, CDR2 SFDVKD. This CDR3 spans 17 amino acids. Trimming cost V 4 bases and J 8 bases; bases outside gene matches: 12. The CDR3 protein is CATSEGLAADSGHEQFF. CDR3 nucleotides: TGTGCCACCAGTGAGGGACTAGCGGCCGATTCGGGGCATGAGCAGTTCTTC.